This T cell receptor (beta chain) was obtained from a study of cytomegalovirus exposure and HLA in healthy donors. Broader study findings: Rare TCR sequences predominated, though certain public TCRs were found in many donors. According to reports, the classifier identified cytomegalovirus status with high specificity and sensitivity. Cytomegalovirus association was assigned to some 160 TCR beta chains.

Using immunoSEQ multiplex PCR, the repertoire was profiled, and TCRdb retains in-frame clones only, with some absent. The sample contains about 150,000 clones, 86% of which appear only once. Germline CDR1 is KGHSH and CDR2 is LQKENI. CDR3 length: 14 residues. V lost 3 bases to trimming and J lost 0 bases, with 8 bases between them. This clone has just one count. Its antigen is unidentified. Other DNA sequences of this sample code for an identical CDR3. Separate from the approximately 670-subject first cohort was the roughly 130-subject validation cohort, to which the donors belonged. V is TRBV18 and J is TRBJ1-1, with a possible D match to TRBD1 (6 bases). The specimen sequenced was PBMCs. The source of this sequence is a man aged 18 to 30 in good health and CMV-seropositive. The CDR3: CASSPRGLNTEAFF. DNA for the CDR3: TGTGCCAGCTCACCCAGGGGCTTGAACACTGAAGCTTTCTTT.